Below are 14 T cell receptor beta chains sequenced from a single sample in a study of T cells in Graves' hyperthyroidism and ophthalmopathy. TCR beta CDR3 region amplification was performed from RNA transcripts. The TCR CDR3 was amplified in a first-round RT-PCR using the HTBI primer set. TCRdb itself ran the multiplex PCR reads through MiXCR, one entry per CDR3 protein. The repertoire holds 400,000 or so distinct CDR3 sequences, with about an eighth as singletons. The specimen was blood. These receptors were taken from a man aged 50-59 years with Graves' ophthalmopathy.

This clonotype was seen repeatedly, ten times or more. The rearrangement uses TRBV6-6 and TRBJ2-1, with D perhaps TRBD1 or TRBD2 (5 bases each). V gave up 2 bases and J gave up 7 bases, with 9 bases separating them. The CDR3 sequence is 13 residues long. Germline V gene data show CDR1 as MNHNY and CDR2 as SVGAGI (reference sequence). The CDR3 nucleotides read TGTGCCAGCAGTTACGGGACCCAGAATGAGCAGTTCTTC. Translating gives CASSYGTQNEQFF.

In this sample, this clonotype turned up many times. The chain recombines TRBV28 with TRBJ2-7; perhaps TRBD1 as D (5 bases). Germline V gene sequence: CDR1 MDHEN, CDR2 SYDVKM. The CDR3 is 17 residues long. V lost 6 bases to trimming and J lost 3 bases, with 24 bases between them. CDR3 DNA sequence: TGTGCCAGCAGCACTCCCCACATCACCGACAGCAGCTACGAGCAGTACTTC. Translated, it gives CASSTPHITDSSYEQYF.

The rearrangement links TRBV28 to TRBJ2-4, with a possible D match to TRBD1 (6 bases). Germline lookup yields CDR1 MDHEN and CDR2 SYDVKM. The CDR3 contains 15 residues. V was shortened by 8 bases and J by 1 base, with 15 bases between the two germline ends. This CDR3 is CASGIQGLAKNIQYF. The CDR3 nucleotides are TGTGCCAGCGGGATACAGGGTCTGGCCAAAAACATTCAGTACTTC.

In its sample, this clonotype was seen many times. The chain combines TRBV29-1 with TRBJ2-1; tentatively, D is TRBD2 (6 bases). CDR1 is SQVTM and CDR2 is ANQGSEA in the germline V gene. This CDR3 contains 15 residues. The V end lost 5 bases, the J end lost 7 bases, and 21 bases lay between the germline ends. The CDR3 DNA sequence: TGCAGCGTTACACGGAGGGCCGGCCTTGAGAATGAGCAGTTCTTC. Protein sequence: CSVTRRAGLENEQFF.

To note about this clonotype: A read error may account for a junction end that differs from germline. V gene TRBV2 combines with J gene TRBJ2-1; TRBD2 matches at 8 bases. Germline assignment: CDR1 SNHLY and CDR2 FYNNEI. The CDR3 loop spans 16 amino acids. CDR3 protein: CAISESGGTPYNEQFF. The CDR3 DNA follows: TGTGCCATCAGTGAGTCGGGGGGGACCCCCTACAATGAGCAGTTCTTC.

In its sample, this clonotype was seen many times. This rearrangement joins TRBV10-3 to TRBJ2-3; D is uncertain. The V gene lost 0 bases and the J gene lost 5 bases, with 6 bases spanning the gap. From germline, CDR1 is ENHRY and CDR2 SYGVKD. The CDR3 consists of 13 residues. Written as DNA, the CDR3 is TGTGCCATCAGTGAGTCGAGTTTAGATACGCAGTATTTT. Its translation is CAISESSLDTQYF.

This clonotype was recorded many times. Written as DNA, the CDR3 is TGTGCCTGGAGAGCCTCCGGGACAGTGCTCTACGAGCAGTACTTC. Its protein product is CAWRASGTVLYEQYF. V and J are TRBV30 and TRBJ2-7; 7 nucleotides agree with TRBD1. Germline assignment: CDR1 GTSNPN and CDR2 SVGIG (reference sequence). V lost 3 bases and J lost 3; bases outside the gene matches: 11. The length of the CDR3 is 15 residues. The full variable domain, its missing parts supplied by reference TRBV30 and TRBJ2-7, is SQTIHQWPATLVQPVGSPLSLECTVEGTSNPNLYWYRQAAGRGLQLLFYSVGIGQISSEVPQNLSASRPQDRQFILSSKKLLLSDSGFYLCAWRASGTVLYEQYFGPGTRLTVT.

There are many counts of this clonotype. The chain joins TRBV7-8 to TRBJ2-1; TRBD2 aligns across 9 bases. The CDR3 length is 16 residues. The germline CDR1 and CDR2 sequences are SGHVS and FQNEAQ. Trimming at V came to 5 bases and at J to 7 bases, leaving 12 bases not matched to a gene. The CDR3 loop is CASSPTLREGKNEQFF. CDR3 DNA sequence: TGTGCCAGCAGCCCAACGTTGCGGGAGGGTAAGAATGAGCAGTTCTTC.

The sample holds many counts of this clonotype. The rearrangement joins TRBV11-2 to TRBJ1-2; 8 nucleotides match TRBD1. The CDR3 loop spans 13 amino acids. Germline assignment: CDR1 SGHAT and CDR2 FQNNGV. V was pared by 5 bases and J by 5 bases, with 4 bases of the junction left unmatched. The DNA of the CDR3 is TGTGCCAGCAGCCCGGACAGGGAATATGGCTACACCTTC. The encoded protein is CASSPDREYGYTF.

Ten or more counts support this clonotype. The chain is built from TRBV30 and TRBJ2-5, with D perhaps matching TRBD2 (6 bases). This CDR3 is 13 amino acids long. V lost 3 bases, J lost 3 bases, and 11 bases lay in between. From germline, CDR1 is GTSNPN and CDR2 SVGIG (reference sequence). The CDR3 coding sequence is TGTGCCTGGAGGACTAGTTGGAAAGAGACCCAGTACTTC. It yields the protein CAWRTSWKETQYF.

V gene TRBV28 combines with J gene TRBJ2-1, with 14 bases that match TRBD2. V shed 6 bases, J shed 8 bases, and the junction held 12 bases outside the gene matches. The CDR3 runs 17 residues. Germline V gene lookup returns CDR1 MDHEN and CDR2 SYDVKM. The CDR3 DNA sequence: TGTGCCAGCAGCCCGAGACTAGCGGGAGGGGTTGTGGATGAGCAGTTCTTC. Encoded protein: CASSPRLAGGVVDEQFF.

The chain combines TRBV25-1 with TRBJ2-5; the D gene is possibly TRBD2 (5 bases). The CDR3 contains 18 residues. V lost 4 bases and J lost 0, with 21 bases in between. Germline V gene lookup returns CDR1 MGHDK and CDR2 SYGVNS. The CDR3 DNA reads as TGTGCCAGCAGTGCTAGATTGGGTGGCAGAGGGTACCAAGAGACCCAGTACTTC. Encoded protein: CASSARLGGRGYQETQYF.

This clonotype was picked up many times. The chain combines TRBV7-8 with TRBJ2-7; the D is unclear. The CDR3 spans 16 residues. Germline-derived CDR1 and CDR2 are SGHVS and FQNEAQ. V was clipped by 5 bases and J by 0 bases, with 17 bases between them. Here the CDR3 reads CASSPRLAESSYEQYF. DNA for the CDR3: TGTGCCAGCAGCCCAAGACTTGCCGAAAGCTCCTACGAGCAGTACTTC.

This clonotype was seen many times. The V call is TRBV20-1, the J call TRBJ2-3; 10 bases align to TRBD2. Germline CDR1 DFQATT, CDR2 SNEGSKA (reference sequence). Trimming took 3 bases from V and 2 from J; bases not matched to a gene: 5. The CDR3 is 15 residues long. The CDR3 nucleotides read TGCAGTGCTAGGGGGACTAGCGCTTTCACAGATACGCAGTATTTT. This encodes CSARGTSAFTDTQYF.